This T cell receptor beta chain was profiled in a study of OX40 agonist ivuxolimab in advanced cancers. Autoimmune disease history or systemic immunosuppression meant exclusion. This clone was detected only a few times. The repertoire was sequenced with immunoSEQ multiplex PCR; TCRdb's copy has only in-frame clones and lacks some. Of some 67,000 clones in the sample, roughly 80% are singletons; the top ten hold 5.5%. Germline CDR1 ENHRY, CDR2 SYGVKD. CDR3 length: 14 amino acids. The V gene lost 4 bases and the J gene lost 7 bases, with 16 bases spanning the gap. The chain links TRBV10-3 to TRBJ1-1; tentative D call: TRBD1 (5 bases). This receptor was taken from an adult with an advanced solid tumor such as melanoma, head and neck, liver or kidney cancer. This specimen consisted of CD4+ or CD8+ T cells sorted from blood, obtained in a trial of the OX40 agonist ivuxolimab. The CDR3 here is CAISAGPSRDEAFF. The CDR3 DNA reads TGTGCCATCAGTGCGGGACCGTCGCGGGATGAAGCTTTCTTT.